This T cell receptor (beta chain) was retrieved from a study of blood T cell repertoires in COVID-19. Study-level information: Sites across the United States, Italy and Spain contributed samples from acute and convalescent COVID-19.

In its sample, this clone was seen once. V lost 1 base and J 5 bases, leaving 12 bases between the germline ends. This CDR3 spans 16 amino acids. The protocol was immunoSEQ multiplex PCR, while the TCRdb copy is restricted to in-frame clones and leaves out a portion. Among under 95,000 clones, about nine tenths were seen once, and the ten largest hold just over 2.5%. The chain uses TRBV23-1 and TRBJ1-6, with D hard to call. TRBV23-1 is an open reading frame whose function is uncertain. The TCR was taken from a man aged 45 to 65 with COVID-19, enrolled during active disease. Sequencing was performed on peripheral blood. The DNA for the CDR3 is TGCGCCAGCAGTCAATTGGGCAGGATTGATAATTCACCCCTCCACTTT. Amino acid sequence: CASSQLGRIDNSPLHF.